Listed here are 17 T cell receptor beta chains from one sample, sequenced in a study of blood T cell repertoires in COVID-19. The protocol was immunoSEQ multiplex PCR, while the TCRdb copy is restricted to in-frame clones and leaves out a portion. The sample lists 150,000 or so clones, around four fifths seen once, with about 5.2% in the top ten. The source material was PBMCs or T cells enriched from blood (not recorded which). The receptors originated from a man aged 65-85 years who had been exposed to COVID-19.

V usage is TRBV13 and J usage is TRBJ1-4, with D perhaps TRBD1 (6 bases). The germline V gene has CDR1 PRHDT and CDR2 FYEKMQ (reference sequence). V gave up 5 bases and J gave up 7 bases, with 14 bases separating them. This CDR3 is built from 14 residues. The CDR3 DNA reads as TGTGCCAGCAGCCTCCGCGGCAGGGGTGAAAAACTGTTTTTT. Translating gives CASSLRGRGEKLFF.

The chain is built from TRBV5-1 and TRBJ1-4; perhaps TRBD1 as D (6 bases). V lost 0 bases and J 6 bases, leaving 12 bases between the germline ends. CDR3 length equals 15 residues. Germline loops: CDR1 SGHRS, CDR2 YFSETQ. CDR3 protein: CASSLAGTRDEKLFF. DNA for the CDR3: TGCGCCAGCAGCTTGGCCGGGACACGGGATGAAAAACTGTTTTTT.

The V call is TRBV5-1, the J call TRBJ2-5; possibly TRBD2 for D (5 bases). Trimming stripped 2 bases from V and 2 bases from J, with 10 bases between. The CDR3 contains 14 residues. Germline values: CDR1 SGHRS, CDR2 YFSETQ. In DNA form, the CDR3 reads TGCGCCAGCAGCTTTGGAGGAAGTCAAGAGACCCAGTACTTC. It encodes CASSFGGSQETQYF.

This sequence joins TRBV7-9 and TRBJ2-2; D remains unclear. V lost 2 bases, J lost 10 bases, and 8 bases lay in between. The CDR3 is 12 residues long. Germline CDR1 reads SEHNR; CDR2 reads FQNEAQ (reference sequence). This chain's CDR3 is CASSLIAAELFF. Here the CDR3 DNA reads TGTGCCAGCAGCTTAATTGCGGCGGAGCTGTTTTTT.

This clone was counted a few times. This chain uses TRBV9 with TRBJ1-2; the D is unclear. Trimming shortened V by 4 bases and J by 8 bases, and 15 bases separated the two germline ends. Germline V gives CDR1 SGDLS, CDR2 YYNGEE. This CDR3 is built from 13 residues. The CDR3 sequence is CASSPDGERGYTF. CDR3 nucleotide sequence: TGTGCCAGCAGCCCAGACGGGGAGCGCGGCTACACCTTC.

The CDR3 reads CASSVEGTGLYGYTF. CDR3 nucleotides: TGTGCCAGCAGCGTAGAGGGGACAGGCCTCTATGGCTACACCTTC. The V and J genes are TRBV9 and TRBJ1-2; 8 bases agree with TRBD1. CDR1 and CDR2 (germline): SGDLS, YYNGEE. V lost 0 bases, J lost 4 bases, and 5 bases stayed unmatched. The CDR3 extends over 15 amino acids. Full variable domain (missing parts from reference TRBV9 and TRBJ1-2): DSGVTQTPKHLITATGQRVTLRCSPRSGDLSVYWYQQSLDQGLQFLIQYYNGEERAKGNILERFSAQQFPDLHSELNLSSLELGDSALYFCASSVEGTGLYGYTFGSGTRLTVV.

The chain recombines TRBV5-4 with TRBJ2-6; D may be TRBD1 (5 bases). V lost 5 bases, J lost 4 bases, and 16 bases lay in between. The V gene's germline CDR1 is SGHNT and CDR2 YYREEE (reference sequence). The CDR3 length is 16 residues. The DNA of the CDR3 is TGTGCCAGCAGTCAATACCAGGGAACCGGGGCCAACGTCCTGACTTTC. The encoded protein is CASSQYQGTGANVLTF. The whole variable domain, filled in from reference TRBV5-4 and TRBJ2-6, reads ETGVTQSPTHLIKTRGQQVTLRCSSQSGHNTVSWYQQALGQGPQFIFQYYREEENGRGNFPPRFSGLQFPNYSSELNVNALELDDSALYLCASSQYQGTGANVLTFGAGSRLTVL.

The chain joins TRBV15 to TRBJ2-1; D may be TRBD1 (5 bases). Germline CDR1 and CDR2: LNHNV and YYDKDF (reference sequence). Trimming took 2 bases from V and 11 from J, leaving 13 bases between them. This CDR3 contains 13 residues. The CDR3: CATSRYVDNQQFF. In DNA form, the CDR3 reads TGTGCCACCAGCAGATATGTGGACAACCAGCAGTTCTTC.

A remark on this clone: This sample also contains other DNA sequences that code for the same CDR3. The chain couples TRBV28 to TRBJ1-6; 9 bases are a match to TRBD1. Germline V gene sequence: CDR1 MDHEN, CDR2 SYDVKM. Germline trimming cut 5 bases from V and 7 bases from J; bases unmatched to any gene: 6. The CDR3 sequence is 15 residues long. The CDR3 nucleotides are TGTGCCAGCAGTCCCGGGGACAGGGAGAATTCACCCCTCCACTTT. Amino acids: CASSPGDRENSPLHF.

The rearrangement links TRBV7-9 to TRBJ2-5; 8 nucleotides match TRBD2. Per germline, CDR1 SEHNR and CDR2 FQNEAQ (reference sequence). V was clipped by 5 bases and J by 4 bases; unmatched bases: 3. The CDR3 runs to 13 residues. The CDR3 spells CASSEGLGETQYF. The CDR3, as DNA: TGTGCCAGCAGCGAGGGACTAGGAGAGACCCAGTACTTC.

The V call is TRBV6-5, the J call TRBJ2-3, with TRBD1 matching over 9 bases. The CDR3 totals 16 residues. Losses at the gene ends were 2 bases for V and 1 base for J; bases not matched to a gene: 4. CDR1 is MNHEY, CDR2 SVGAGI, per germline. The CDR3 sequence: CASSYPDRGGTDTQYF. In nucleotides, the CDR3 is TGTGCCAGCAGTTACCCGGACAGGGGAGGCACAGATACGCAGTATTTT.

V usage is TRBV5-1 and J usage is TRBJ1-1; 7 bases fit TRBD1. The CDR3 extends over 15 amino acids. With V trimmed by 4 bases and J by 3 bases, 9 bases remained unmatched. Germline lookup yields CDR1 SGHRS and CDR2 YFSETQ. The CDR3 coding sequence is TGCGCCAGCAGCCTCGGACAGGTGGGGCACACTGAAGCTTTCTTT. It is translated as CASSLGQVGHTEAFF.

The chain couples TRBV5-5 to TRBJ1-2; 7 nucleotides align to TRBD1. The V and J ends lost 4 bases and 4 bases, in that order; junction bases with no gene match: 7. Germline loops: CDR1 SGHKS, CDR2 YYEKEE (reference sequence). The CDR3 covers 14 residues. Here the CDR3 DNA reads TGTGCCAGCAGCCCAGACAGGGTTAGCTATGGCTACACCTTC. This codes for CASSPDRVSYGYTF.

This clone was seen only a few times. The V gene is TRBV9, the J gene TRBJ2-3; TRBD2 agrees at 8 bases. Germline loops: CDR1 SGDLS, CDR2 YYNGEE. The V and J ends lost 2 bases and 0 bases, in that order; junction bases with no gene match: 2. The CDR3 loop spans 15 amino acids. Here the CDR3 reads CASSVSGISTDTQYF. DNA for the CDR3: TGTGCCAGCAGCGTTAGCGGGATAAGCACAGATACGCAGTATTTT.

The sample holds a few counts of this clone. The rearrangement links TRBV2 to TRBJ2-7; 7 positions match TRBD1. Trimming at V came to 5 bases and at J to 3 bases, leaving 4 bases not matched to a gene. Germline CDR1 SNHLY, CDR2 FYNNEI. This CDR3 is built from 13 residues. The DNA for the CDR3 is TGTGCCAGCAGTATTGCAGGGGGCTACGAGCAGTACTTC. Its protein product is CASSIAGGYEQYF.

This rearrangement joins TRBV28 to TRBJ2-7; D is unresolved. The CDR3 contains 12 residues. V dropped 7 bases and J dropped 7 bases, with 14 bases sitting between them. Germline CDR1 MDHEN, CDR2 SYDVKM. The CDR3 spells CASKTPASEQYF. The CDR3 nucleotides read TGTGCCAGCAAAACACCCGCTTCAGAGCAGTACTTC.

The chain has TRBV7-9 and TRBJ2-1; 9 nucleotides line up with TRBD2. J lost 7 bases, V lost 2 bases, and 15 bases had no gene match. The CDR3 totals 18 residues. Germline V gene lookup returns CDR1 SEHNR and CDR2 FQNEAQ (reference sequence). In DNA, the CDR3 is TGTGCCAGCAGCTTACCTGGGCGGCTAGCGGGGACGTGGAATGAGCAGTTCTTC. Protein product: CASSLPGRLAGTWNEQFF.